This T cell receptor beta chain comes out of a study of cytomegalovirus exposure and HLA in healthy donors. The study's findings and limits: Earlier results showed most TCR beta V segments being productive about 87% or about 30% of the time.

Points on this clone: Its target is not known.

Primers included in the PCR were 60 Vbeta and 13 Jbeta primers. Sequencing used immunoSEQ multiplex PCR; TCRdb keeps in-frame clones, though not all of them. This sample has fewer than 200,000 clones, with roughly 65% found just once. The source is a woman between 18 and 29 years old in good health and CMV-seropositive. The sequenced sample consisted of PBMCs.

CDR3 residues: CAISDSGFGETQYF. CDR3 sequence (DNA): TGTGCCATCAGTGATTCAGGGTTTGGAGAGACCCAGTACTTC. This chain uses TRBV10-3 with TRBJ2-5, with D perhaps TRBD1 (5 bases). V lost 3 bases and J lost 4, with 12 bases in between. Germline CDR1 and CDR2: ENHRY and SYGVKD. The CDR3 sequence is 14 residues long.